The 14 T cell receptor beta chains below were found in one sample sequenced in a study of T cells in tumors after PD-1 blockade. Profiled with immunoSEQ multiplex PCR; TCRdb holds only in-frame clones, not every one. The sample has tens of thousands of clones, roughly 79% seen once. The sample here was PBMCs, taken before anti-PD-1 treatment. These receptors were taken from a human donor with basal cell carcinoma.

The genes are TRBV28 and TRBJ1-4; 8 positions agree with TRBD1. This CDR3 comprises 16 residues. V shed 5 bases, J shed 2 bases, and the junction held 7 bases outside the gene matches. Germline-derived CDR1 and CDR2 are MDHEN and SYDVKM. The CDR3 sequence is CASSAGTGGTNEKLFF. Written as DNA, the CDR3 is TGTGCCAGCAGTGCTGGGACAGGCGGGACTAATGAAAAACTGTTTTTT.

The chain uses TRBV28 and TRBJ1-1; 9 bases are shared with TRBD1. The CDR3 has 16 residues. The germline V gene has CDR1 MDHEN and CDR2 SYDVKM. The V segment lost 6 bases and the J segment 6 bases; nucleotides outside the gene matches: 14. CDR3 nucleotides: TGTGCCAGCAGCCAACACGCCCCGGGACAGGGACCTGAAGCTTTCTTT. Translated, it gives CASSQHAPGQGPEAFF.

This chain uses TRBV6-6 with TRBJ2-3; 8 nucleotides line up with TRBD1. Per germline, CDR1 MNHNY and CDR2 SVGAGI (reference sequence). The CDR3 runs 16 residues. V shed 6 bases and J 4 bases; nucleotides not matched to a gene: 12. The CDR3 region is CASSLTGGLGSDTQYF. The CDR3 DNA reads as TGTGCCAGCAGCCTCACAGGGGGTCTAGGTTCAGATACGCAGTATTTT.

The chain has TRBV5-1 and TRBJ2-3; perhaps TRBD2 as D (6 bases). Germline V gene data show CDR1 as SGHRS and CDR2 as YFSETQ. The CDR3 has 15 amino acids. Trimming left V 6 bases short and J 5 bases short, with 19 bases between. The CDR3 loop is CASTPAAGTLDTQYF. The CDR3 DNA reads as TGCGCCAGCACCCCCGCAGCGGGCACCCTAGATACGCAGTATTTT.

The J gene is TRBJ2-1, the V gene TRBV6-5; 9 bases map to TRBD2. Germline loops: CDR1 MNHEY, CDR2 SVGAGI. This CDR3 is built from 14 residues. V was pared by 7 bases and J by 6 bases, with 7 bases of the junction left unmatched. CDR3 in DNA: TGTGCCAGCAACGGGCTAGCGGGACCCAATGAGCAGTTCTTC. It codes for CASNGLAGPNEQFF.

The CDR3 reads CASNQDRARNQPQHF. CDR3 nucleotides: TGTGCCAGCAATCAGGACAGGGCCCGAAATCAGCCCCAGCATTTT. This chain joins TRBV6-5 and TRBJ1-5; TRBD1 aligns across 8 bases. The CDR3 totals 15 residues. V dropped 7 bases and J dropped 4; count of bases not matched to a gene: 9. Looked up from germline, CDR1 is MNHEY and CDR2 is SVGAGI.

The chain joins TRBV6-1 to TRBJ1-4; D may be TRBD1 (5 bases). CDR3 length equals 16 residues. From germline, CDR1 is MNHNS and CDR2 SASEGT. Trimming pared 2 bases from V and 10 bases from J, leaving 20 bases between. CDR3 in amino acids: CASSESQGTPTRKLFF. In nucleotides, the CDR3 is TGTGCCAGCAGTGAATCGCAGGGAACCCCTACGCGAAAACTGTTTTTT.

This clone was seen once. The chain recombines TRBV19 with TRBJ1-3; D is possibly TRBD1 (6 bases). Germline-derived CDR1 and CDR2 are LNHDA and SQIVND (reference sequence). The V end was cut by 5 bases, the J end by 0 bases, with 14 bases between. The length of the CDR3 is 16 residues. CDR3 in amino acids: CASSGQHASSGNTIYF. CDR3 bases: TGTGCCAGTAGTGGACAGCATGCCTCCTCTGGAAACACCATATATTTT. The variable domain in full, completed from reference TRBV19 and TRBJ1-3, reads DGGITQSPKYLFRKEGQNVTLSCEQNLNHDAMYWYRQDPGQGLRLIYYSQIVNDFQKGDIAEGYSVSREKKESFPLTVTSAQKNPTAFYLCASSGQHASSGNTIYFGEGSWLTVV.

This chain connects TRBV5-1 to TRBJ2-1, with D perhaps matching TRBD1 (5 bases). From germline, CDR1 is SGHRS and CDR2 YFSETQ. The CDR3 totals 15 residues. Deletions cut 0 bases from V and 5 bases from J, with 12 bases between. The CDR3 sequence: CASSLVAGSDNEQFF. CDR3 DNA: TGCGCCAGCAGCTTGGTCGCAGGGTCCGACAATGAGCAGTTCTTC.

This sequence joins TRBV28 and TRBJ1-2; 8 nucleotides match TRBD1. This CDR3 has 13 amino acids. Germline V gene data show CDR1 as MDHEN and CDR2 as SYDVKM. V lost 5 bases to trimming and J lost 8 bases; unmatched junction nucleotides: 7. In nucleotides, the CDR3 is TGTGCCAGCAGTGCCCCAGGGGGCAGAGGCTACACCTTC. Translation gives CASSAPGGRGYTF.

This clone was seen a handful of times. This chain connects TRBV6-5 to TRBJ1-1, with TRBD1 matching over 8 bases. The V and J ends lost 6 bases and 6 bases, in that order; junction bases with no gene match: 6. Germline V gene sequence: CDR1 MNHEY, CDR2 SVGAGI. The CDR3 has 13 amino acids. The CDR3 DNA reads TGTGCCAGCAGAGTGGACAGGGCGTCTGAAGCTTTCTTT. Protein: CASRVDRASEAFF.

Only a few counts were recorded for this clone. The chain recombines TRBV12-3 or TRBV12-4 with TRBJ2-7, with 7 nucleotides matching TRBD1. The V segment lost 6 bases and the J segment 6 bases; nucleotides outside the gene matches: 5. CDR3 size: 12 residues. CDR3: CASSLTGSEQYF. The CDR3 DNA sequence: TGTGCCAGCAGCCTGACAGGGAGCGAGCAGTACTTC.

V usage is TRBV2 and J usage is TRBJ1-1; 7 bases match TRBD1. The germline CDR1 and CDR2 sequences are SNHLY and FYNNEI. The junction had 4 bases not matched to a gene; V was cut back by 2 bases and J by 1 base. This CDR3 is 15 amino acids long. The CDR3 protein is CASSEMGTENTEAFF. The CDR3 DNA sequence: TGTGCCAGCAGTGAAATGGGGACAGAGAACACTGAAGCTTTCTTT.

This clone came up a few times. This chain links TRBV2 with TRBJ1-5; perhaps TRBD1 as D (6 bases). CDR3 length: 15 residues. CDR1 and CDR2 (germline): SNHLY, FYNNEI. V lost 5 bases to trimming and J lost 3 bases, with 14 bases between them. The DNA of the CDR3 is TGTGCCAGCAGTTTTCGGGACACTTTCAATCAGCCCCAGCATTTT. This gives the protein CASSFRDTFNQPQHF. Supplemented by reference TRBV2 and TRBJ1-5, the full variable domain reads EPEVTQTPSHQVTQMGQEVILRCVPISNHLYFYWYRQILGQKVEFLVSFYNNEISEKSEIFDDQFSVERPDGSNFTLKIRSTKLEDSAMYFCASSFRDTFNQPQHFGDGTRLSIL.